Each of the 17 T cell receptor beta chains below was sequenced from the same sample in a study of blood T cell repertoires in COVID-19. Data came from immunoSEQ multiplex PCR; TCRdb stores just in-frame clones and leaves some out. The sample yields 100,000 to 150,000 clones, 75% to 90% seen once. Sequencing used PBMCs or T cells enriched from blood (not recorded which). Every receptor here comes from a woman aged 50 to 65 who had recovered from COVID-19.

This chain uses TRBV5-1 with TRBJ2-5, with D possibly matching TRBD2 (5 bases). This CDR3 is 14 amino acids long. The ends were cut back, 4 bases at V and 5 bases at J, with 15 bases in the middle. CDR1 is SGHRS, CDR2 YFSETQ, per germline. CDR3 protein: CASSLEVGGETQYF. DNA of the CDR3: TGCGCCAGCAGCCTGGAGGTTGGAGGTGAGACCCAGTACTTC.

This rearrangement joins TRBV13 to TRBJ2-1, with D possibly TRBD2 on 6 matching bases. CDR1 and CDR2 (germline): PRHDT, FYEKMQ (reference sequence). This CDR3 comprises 17 residues. The V gene lost 0 bases and the J gene lost 3 bases, with 15 bases spanning the gap. This chain's CDR3 is CASSLGGGGVNYNEQFF. The CDR3 DNA is TGTGCCAGCAGCTTAGGTGGCGGAGGGGTAAACTACAATGAGCAGTTCTTC.

The chain employs TRBV7-2 and TRBJ1-1, with D possibly being TRBD1 (6 bases). In germline, CDR1 is SGHTA, CDR2 FQGNSA. The V end lost 6 bases, the J end lost 8 bases, and 19 bases lay between the germline ends. The CDR3 covers 14 residues. The CDR3: CASRPQGGGWEAFF. CDR3 DNA sequence: TGTGCCAGCAGACCACAGGGAGGGGGTTGGGAAGCTTTCTTT.

This clone was observed a handful of times. The chain recombines TRBV5-4 with TRBJ1-4; weak D call: TRBD1 (5 bases). Trimming removed 4 bases from V and 0 bases from J, with 13 bases in between. Germline lookup yields CDR1 SGHNT and CDR2 YYREEE (reference sequence). The CDR3 has 16 residues. The CDR3: CASSQKGRATNEKLFF. As DNA, the CDR3 is TGTGCCAGCAGCCAAAAGGGGCGTGCAACTAATGAAAAACTGTTTTTT.

The gene calls are TRBV6-2 or TRBV6-3 and TRBJ1-3; D is unresolved. This CDR3 spans 16 amino acids. V dropped 0 bases and J dropped 4 bases, with 13 bases sitting between them. The germline CDR1 and CDR2 sequences are MNHEY and SVGEGT. In nucleotides, the CDR3 is TGTGCCAGCAGTTACTCGACTCGCGTCGGAGGAAACACCATATATTTT. Protein sequence: CASSYSTRVGGNTIYF.

The rearrangement joins TRBV11-2 to TRBJ2-2; 8 nucleotides agree with TRBD2. Germline V gene lookup returns CDR1 SGHAT and CDR2 FQNNGV. The ends lost 7 bases at V and 1 base at J; junction bases unmatched: 5. The CDR3 loop spans 15 amino acids. The CDR3 bases are TGTGCCAGCACCGTCGGGAGGGGGAACACCGGGGAGCTGTTTTTT. Residues: CASTVGRGNTGELFF.

In this sample, this clone turned up once. The V call is TRBV2, the J call TRBJ2-2; tentative D call: TRBD1 (6 bases). Germline CDR1 SNHLY, CDR2 FYNNEI. This CDR3 contains 14 residues. V was pared by 4 bases and J by 4 bases, with 10 bases between. The DNA for the CDR3 is TGTGCCAGCAGTGGACAGGCGATCACCGGGGAGCTGTTTTTT. Amino acids: CASSGQAITGELFF. Filled out from reference TRBV2 and TRBJ2-2, the complete variable domain reads EPEVTQTPSHQVTQMGQEVILRCVPISNHLYFYWYRQILGQKVEFLVSFYNNEISEKSEIFDDQFSVERPDGSNFTLKIRSTKLEDSAMYFCASSGQAITGELFFGEGSRLTVL.

The chain uses TRBV19 and TRBJ2-7; D is perhaps TRBD1 (5 bases). V was shortened by 5 bases and J by 2 bases, with 10 bases between the two germline ends. The length of the CDR3 is 13 residues. Germline CDR1 reads LNHDA; CDR2 reads SQIVND (reference sequence). The CDR3 protein is CASSPMDTYEQYF. The CDR3 coding sequence is TGTGCCAGTAGTCCAATGGACACCTACGAGCAGTACTTC.

The V call is TRBV5-5, the J call TRBJ1-4; 8 bases are shared with TRBD1. This CDR3 has 15 residues. Germline V gives CDR1 SGHKS, CDR2 YYEKEE (reference sequence). The ends lost 2 bases at V and 7 bases at J; junction bases unmatched: 7. The CDR3 DNA is TGTGCCAGCAGCTTCCAGGGGGCCGGGGGTGAAAAACTGTTTTTT. This gives the protein CASSFQGAGGEKLFF.

The V gene is TRBV12-3 or TRBV12-4, the J gene TRBJ2-3; D is possibly TRBD2 (5 bases). The CDR3 loop spans 13 amino acids. The V end lost 11 bases, the J end lost 0 bases, and 12 bases lay between the germline ends. CDR3 protein: CAVGLRSTDTQYF. CDR3 in DNA: TGTGCCGTCGGACTTCGAAGCACAGATACGCAGTATTTT.

The chain recombines TRBV27 with TRBJ2-1; D is perhaps TRBD2 (5 bases). The length of the CDR3 is 16 residues. V was trimmed by 6 bases and J by 2 bases, leaving 17 bases between them. CDR1 MNHEY and CDR2 SMNVEV come from the germline V gene (reference sequence). The CDR3: CASRPTGKSPYNEQFF. CDR3 sequence (DNA): TGTGCCAGCAGACCAACGGGAAAATCGCCCTACAATGAGCAGTTCTTC.

This clone was seen only a few times. This chain connects TRBV19 to TRBJ1-1; 8 bases map to TRBD1. The CDR3 has 14 amino acids. V shed 6 bases, J shed 3 bases, and the junction held 6 bases outside the gene matches. Germline CDR1 LNHDA, CDR2 SQIVND (reference sequence). CDR3 loop: CASRTGGEYTEAFF. In nucleotides, the CDR3 is TGTGCCAGTAGAACAGGGGGAGAGTACACTGAAGCTTTCTTT.

In its sample, this clone was seen a few times. The chain couples TRBV2 to TRBJ2-2, with D possibly TRBD1 on 6 matching bases. This CDR3 region has 14 residues. Between the trimmed V and J ends, which lost 6 bases and 4 bases, there was a span of 12 bases. In germline, CDR1 is SNHLY, CDR2 FYNNEI. The CDR3 loop is CASRGQRTTGELFF. The CDR3, as DNA: TGTGCCAGCAGAGGACAGAGAACCACCGGGGAGCTGTTTTTT.

Only one count was recorded for this clone. The CDR3 spells CASSQSRQLADNYEQYF. DNA for the CDR3: TGCGCCAGCAGTCAATCGCGGCAGCTAGCGGATAATTACGAGCAGTACTTC. The gene calls are TRBV23-1 and TRBJ2-7; 7 bases map to TRBD2. TRBV23-1 is noted as an ORF with a role that remains uncertain. There are 17 residues in the CDR3. The trim removed 0 bases at V and 4 bases at J, leaving 12 bases unmatched.

The CDR3, as DNA: TGTGCCAGCAGCTGGGACAGTGCCTACGAGCAGTACTTC. Amino acid sequence: CASSWDSAYEQYF. The chain combines TRBV11-3 with TRBJ2-7; 7 positions match TRBD1. With V trimmed by 4 bases and J by 2 bases, 2 bases remained unmatched. Germline lookup yields CDR1 SGHNT and CDR2 YENEEA. CDR3 length: 13 residues.

V gene TRBV19 combines with J gene TRBJ1-5, with D perhaps TRBD1 (5 bases). The length of the CDR3 is 15 residues. Germline CDR1 reads LNHDA; CDR2 reads SQIVND (reference sequence). V was trimmed by 6 bases and J by 0 bases, leaving 12 bases between them. Written as DNA, the CDR3 is TGTGCCAGTAGCCAGGGCCGATATAGCAATCAGCCCCAGCATTTT. Residues: CASSQGRYSNQPQHF.

The J gene is TRBJ2-5, the V gene TRBV18; TRBD1 matches at 11 bases. CDR1 is KGHSH, CDR2 LQKENI, per germline. This CDR3 is built from 17 residues. Trimming cost V 6 bases and J 6 bases; bases outside gene matches: 15. CDR3 in amino acids: CASSPGGRDRGAQTQYF. The CDR3 DNA is TGTGCCAGCTCGCCCGGAGGCCGGGACAGGGGGGCCCAGACCCAGTACTTC. The full variable domain, in which reference TRBV18 and TRBJ2-5 provide the parts outside the CDR3, is NAGVMQNPRHLVRRRGQEARLRCSPMKGHSHVYWYRQLPEEGLKFMVYLQKENIIDESGMPKERFSAEFPKEGPSILRIQQVVRGDSAAYFCASSPGGRDRGAQTQYFGPGTRLLVL.